The clone carrying this T cell receptor beta chain was counted only a few times. Its cognate antigen is unknown. Preparation of the TCRbeta library involved a method that used unique molecular identifiers. MiXCR was run by TCRdb on the PCR reads, yielding one entry per CDR3 protein. This table has around 800,000 distinct CDR3 sequences, 15% to 20% appearing once. The record originates from a study of T-cell reconstitution after alpha-beta-depleted transplantation in children. Study-level results: The study traced high day-60 TCRbeta diversity in some patients to surviving recipient T cells and thymic progenitors. By about two months after transplant, alpha-beta T cells reportedly arose from several hundred graft clones that had expanded. By one year post-transplant, T-cell counts and diversity largely arose from T cells that were newly produced.

CDR3 length: 14 amino acids. CDR1 SGHRS and CDR2 YFSETQ come from the germline V gene. V lost 0 bases to trimming and J lost 8 bases, with 12 bases between them. This chain links TRBV5-1 with TRBJ2-1, with D perhaps matching TRBD2 (5 bases). The input for sequencing was PBMCs, mostly from graft donor cells, taken 360 days after TCRalphabeta/CD19-depleted stem cell transplant. The TCR comes from a male patient aged 10 to 17 who had a stem cell transplant for acute lymphoblastic leukemia, so the T cells may come from the graft donor. The CDR3 is CASSLVSGKDEQFF. In DNA form, the CDR3 reads TGCGCCAGCAGCTTGGTAAGCGGTAAGGATGAGCAGTTCTTC.